This T cell receptor beta chain originates from a study of response to subunit inactivated influenza vaccine. Study-wide results and limits: The authors proposed limited new T cell recruitment per seasonal influenza vaccination.

One entry per CDR3 protein, called by TCRdb with MiXCR from the RT-PCR reads. Of more than 600,000 distinct CDR3 sequences listed, less than 20% were seen once; the top ten hold about 11%. In regard to this clonotype: The antigen is undetermined. With a much larger clone just one base away, this may be a read error.

This specimen consisted of PBMCs from blood, obtained approximately 5 days after vaccination. The source of this sequence is a man aged 45-65 years who received an inactivated influenza vaccine.

In DNA form, the CDR3 reads TGTGCCAGCAGCGGGGAGTACAATGAGCAGTTCTTC. Translating gives CASSGEYNEQFF. The genes are TRBV2 and TRBJ2-1; maybe TRBD2 (5 bases). Germline V gene sequence: CDR1 SNHLY, CDR2 FYNNEI. The CDR3 is 12 residues long. The V and J ends lost 6 bases and 4 bases respectively, with 7 bases between them. Variable domain in full (rest from reference TRBV2 and TRBJ2-1): EPEVTQTPSHQVTQMGQEVILRCVPISNHLYFYWYRQILGQKVEFLVSFYNNEISEKSEIFDDQFSVERPDGSNFTLKIRSTKLEDSAMYFCASSGEYNEQFFGPGTRLTVL.